One and the same sample provided the 4 T cell receptor beta chains below, sequenced in a study of cytomegalovirus exposure and HLA in healthy donors. In the PCR, 60 Vbeta and 13 Jbeta primers were used. Sequencing used immunoSEQ multiplex PCR; TCRdb keeps in-frame clones, though not all of them. The table lists 200,000 to 300,000 clones, approximately 84% of them singletons. The sample comprised PBMCs. The receptor source for this set is a middle-aged woman in good health and CMV-seropositive.

This clone was seen only once. The genes are TRBV7-9 and TRBJ2-7; 7 bases are a match to TRBD2. Unmatched junction bases numbered 3, after V lost 1 base and J lost 0 bases. CDR3 size: 15 residues. CDR1 and CDR2 from the germline V gene are SEHNR and FQNEAQ (reference sequence). CDR3 nucleotides: TGTGCCAGCAGCTTAGTCCGGGACTACTCCTACGAGCAGTACTTC. Protein: CASSLVRDYSYEQYF.

This clone was recorded only once. The chain joins TRBV19 to TRBJ1-1; D not resolved. Germline CDR1 LNHDA, CDR2 SQIVND (reference sequence). V lost 6 bases to trimming and J lost 4 bases, with 15 bases between them. The CDR3 length is 14 residues. In DNA form, the CDR3 reads TGTGCCAGTAGCTCCCCGGGCGGGTTCACTGAAGCTTTCTTT. Protein product: CASSSPGGFTEAFF.

This clone was detected once. The CDR3 coding sequence is TGTGCCAGCAGTTTTGATTCTAACAATCAGCCCCAGCATTTT. It codes for CASSFDSNNQPQHF. This rearrangement joins TRBV28 to TRBJ1-5; D uncertain. This CDR3 comprises 14 residues. Germline-derived CDR1 and CDR2 are MDHEN and SYDVKM. Trimming removed 3 bases from V and 3 bases from J, with 9 bases in between.

The V gene is TRBV7-2, the J gene TRBJ1-3; D gene unclear. The length of the CDR3 is 15 residues. V gave up 6 bases and J gave up 0 bases, with 12 bases separating them. Germline CDR1 and CDR2: SGHTA and FQGNSA. The CDR3 reads CASSSDTVSGNTIYF. CDR3 nucleotide sequence: TGTGCCAGCAGTTCAGACACAGTCTCTGGAAACACCATATATTTT.